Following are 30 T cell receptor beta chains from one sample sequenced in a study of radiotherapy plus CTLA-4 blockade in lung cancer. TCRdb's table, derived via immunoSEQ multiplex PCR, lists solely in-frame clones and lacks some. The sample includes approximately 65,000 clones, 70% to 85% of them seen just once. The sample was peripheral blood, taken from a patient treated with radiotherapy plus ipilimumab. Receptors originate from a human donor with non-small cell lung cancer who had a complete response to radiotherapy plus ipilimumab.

The CDR3 here is CASSQFSWAGEYHGYTF. Here the CDR3 DNA reads TGCGCCAGCAGTCAATTCTCCTGGGCAGGGGAATATCACGGCTACACCTTC. The V and J genes are TRBV23-1 and TRBJ1-2; tentative D call: TRBD1 (6 bases). TRBV23-1 is filed as an ORF, its function uncertain. V dropped 1 base and J dropped 8 bases, with 23 bases sitting between them. This CDR3 region has 17 residues.

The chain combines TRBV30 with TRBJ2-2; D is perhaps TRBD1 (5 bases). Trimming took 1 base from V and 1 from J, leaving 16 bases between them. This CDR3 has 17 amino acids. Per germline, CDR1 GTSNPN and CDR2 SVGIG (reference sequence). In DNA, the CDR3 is TGTGCCTGGAGTGGCCCTAAAGGCAGGGTGAACACCGGGGAGCTGTTTTTT. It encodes CAWSGPKGRVNTGELFF. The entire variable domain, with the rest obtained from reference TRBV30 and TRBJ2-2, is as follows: SQTIHQWPATLVQPVGSPLSLECTVEGTSNPNLYWYRQAAGRGLQLLFYSVGIGQISSEVPQNLSASRPQDRQFILSSKKLLLSDSGFYLCAWSGPKGRVNTGELFFGEGSRLTVL.

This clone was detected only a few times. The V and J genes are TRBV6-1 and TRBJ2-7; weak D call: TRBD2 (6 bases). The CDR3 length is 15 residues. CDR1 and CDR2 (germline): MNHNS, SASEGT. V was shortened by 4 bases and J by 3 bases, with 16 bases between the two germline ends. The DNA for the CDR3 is TGTGCCAGCAGTGCGAATAGGGACGGGAGCTACGAGCAGTACTTC. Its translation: CASSANRDGSYEQYF.

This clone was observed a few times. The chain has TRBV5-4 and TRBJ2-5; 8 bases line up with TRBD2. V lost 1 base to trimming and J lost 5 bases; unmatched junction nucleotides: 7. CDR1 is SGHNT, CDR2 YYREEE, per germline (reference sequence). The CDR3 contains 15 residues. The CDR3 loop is CASSLRGLGGETQYF. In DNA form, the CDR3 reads TGTGCCAGCAGCTTGAGGGGACTAGGGGGGGAGACCCAGTACTTC.

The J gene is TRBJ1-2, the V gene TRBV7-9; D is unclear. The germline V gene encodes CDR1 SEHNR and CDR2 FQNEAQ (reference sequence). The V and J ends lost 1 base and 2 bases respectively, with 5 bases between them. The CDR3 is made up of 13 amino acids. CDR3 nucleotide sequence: TGTGCCAGCAGCTTAGGCGAAAACTATGGCTACACCTTC. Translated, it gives CASSLGENYGYTF.

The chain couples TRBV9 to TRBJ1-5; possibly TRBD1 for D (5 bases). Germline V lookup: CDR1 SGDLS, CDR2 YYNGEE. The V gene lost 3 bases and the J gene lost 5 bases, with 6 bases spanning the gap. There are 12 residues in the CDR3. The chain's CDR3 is CASSGGDQPQHF. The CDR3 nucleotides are TGTGCCAGCAGCGGGGGGGATCAGCCCCAGCATTTT.

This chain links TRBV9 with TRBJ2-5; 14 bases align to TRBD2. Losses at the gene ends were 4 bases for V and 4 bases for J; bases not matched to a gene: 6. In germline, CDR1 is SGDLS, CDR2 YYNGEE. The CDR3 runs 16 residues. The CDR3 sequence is CASSRTGTSGGETQYF. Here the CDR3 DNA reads TGTGCCAGCAGCAGGACCGGGACTAGCGGGGGAGAGACCCAGTACTTC. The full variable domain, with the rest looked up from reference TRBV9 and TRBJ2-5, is DSGVTQTPKHLITATGQRVTLRCSPRSGDLSVYWYQQSLDQGLQFLIQYYNGEERAKGNILERFSAQQFPDLHSELNLSSLELGDSALYFCASSRTGTSGGETQYFGPGTRLLVL.

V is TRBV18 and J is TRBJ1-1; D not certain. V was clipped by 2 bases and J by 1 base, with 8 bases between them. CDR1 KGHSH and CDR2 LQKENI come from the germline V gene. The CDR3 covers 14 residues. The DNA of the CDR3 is TGTGCCAGCTCACCAACCGGGTGGAACACTGAAGCTTTCTTT. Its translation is CASSPTGWNTEAFF.

The CDR3 DNA reads as TGCAGTGCTTTCATATATGGCTACACCTTC. The encoded protein is CSAFIYGYTF. V gene TRBV20-1 combines with J gene TRBJ1-2; D unresolved. V gave up 5 bases and J gave up 5 bases, with 6 bases separating them. Germline CDR1 is DFQATT and CDR2 is SNEGSKA (reference sequence). This CDR3 is 10 amino acids long.

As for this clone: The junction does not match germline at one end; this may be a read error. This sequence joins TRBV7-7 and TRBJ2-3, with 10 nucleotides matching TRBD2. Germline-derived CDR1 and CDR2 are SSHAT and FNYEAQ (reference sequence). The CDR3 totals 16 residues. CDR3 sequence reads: CASSLRPSGSGDTQYF. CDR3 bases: TGTGCTAGCAGCTTAAGGCCTAGCGGGAGCGGGGATACGCAGTATTTT. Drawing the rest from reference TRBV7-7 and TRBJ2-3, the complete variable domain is GAGVSQSPRYKVTKRGQDVTLRCDPISSHATLYWYQQALGQGPEFLTYFNYEAQPDKSGLPSDRFSAERPEGSISTLTIQRTEQRDSAMYRCASSLRPSGSGDTQYFGPGTRLTVL.

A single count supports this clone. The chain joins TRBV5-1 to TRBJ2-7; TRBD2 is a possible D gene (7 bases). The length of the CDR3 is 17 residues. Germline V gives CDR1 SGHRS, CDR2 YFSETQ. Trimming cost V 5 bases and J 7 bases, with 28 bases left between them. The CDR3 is CASRSRYARGGFREQYF. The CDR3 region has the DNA TGCGCCAGCAGGTCACGGTACGCGAGGGGGGGCTTCAGAGAGCAGTACTTC.

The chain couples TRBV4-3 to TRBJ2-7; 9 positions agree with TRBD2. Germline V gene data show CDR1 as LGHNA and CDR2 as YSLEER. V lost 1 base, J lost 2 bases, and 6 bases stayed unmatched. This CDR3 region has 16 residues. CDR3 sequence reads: CASSQAGAGGTYEQYF. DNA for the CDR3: TGCGCCAGCAGCCAAGCGGGAGCGGGGGGAACCTACGAGCAGTACTTC.

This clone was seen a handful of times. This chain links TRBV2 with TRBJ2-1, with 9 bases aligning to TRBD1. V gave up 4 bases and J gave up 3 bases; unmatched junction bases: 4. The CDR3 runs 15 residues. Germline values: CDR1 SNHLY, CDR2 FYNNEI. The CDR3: CASSGGQGYYNEQFF. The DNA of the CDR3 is TGTGCCAGCAGTGGCGGACAGGGGTACTACAATGAGCAGTTCTTC.

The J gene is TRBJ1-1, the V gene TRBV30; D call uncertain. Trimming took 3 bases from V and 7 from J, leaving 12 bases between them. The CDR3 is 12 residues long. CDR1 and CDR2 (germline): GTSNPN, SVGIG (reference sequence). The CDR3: CAWSRQIGEAFF. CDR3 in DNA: TGTGCCTGGAGCAGGCAGATCGGTGAAGCTTTCTTT.

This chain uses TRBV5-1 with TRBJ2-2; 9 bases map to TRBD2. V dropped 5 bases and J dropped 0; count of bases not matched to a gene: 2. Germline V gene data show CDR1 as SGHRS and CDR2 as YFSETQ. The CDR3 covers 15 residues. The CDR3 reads CASSLAGANTGELFF. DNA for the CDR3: TGCGCCAGCAGTTTAGCGGGAGCGAACACCGGGGAGCTGTTTTTT.

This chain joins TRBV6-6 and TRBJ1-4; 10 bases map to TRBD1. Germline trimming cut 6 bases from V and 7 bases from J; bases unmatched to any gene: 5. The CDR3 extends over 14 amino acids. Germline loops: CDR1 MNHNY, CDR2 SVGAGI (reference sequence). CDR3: CASRTGQGSEKLFF. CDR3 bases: TGTGCCAGCAGAACGGGACAGGGGAGTGAAAAACTGTTTTTT.

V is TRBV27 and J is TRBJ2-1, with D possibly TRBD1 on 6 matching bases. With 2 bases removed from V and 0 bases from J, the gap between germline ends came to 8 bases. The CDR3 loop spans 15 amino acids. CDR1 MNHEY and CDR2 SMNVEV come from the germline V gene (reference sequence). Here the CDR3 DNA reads TGTGCCAGCAGTTTAACAGGGAGCTCCTACAATGAGCAGTTCTTC. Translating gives CASSLTGSSYNEQFF.

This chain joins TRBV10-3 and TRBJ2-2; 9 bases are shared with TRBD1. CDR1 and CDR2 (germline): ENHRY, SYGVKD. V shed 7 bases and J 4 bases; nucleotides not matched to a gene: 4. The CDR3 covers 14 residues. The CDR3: CAITGQGSTGELFF. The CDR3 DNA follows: TGTGCCATCACGGGACAGGGAAGCACCGGGGAGCTGTTTTTT.

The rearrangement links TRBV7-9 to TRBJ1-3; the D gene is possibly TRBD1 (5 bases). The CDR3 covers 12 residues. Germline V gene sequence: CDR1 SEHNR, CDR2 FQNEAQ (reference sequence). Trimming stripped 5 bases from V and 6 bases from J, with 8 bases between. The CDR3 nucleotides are TGTGCCAGCAGCGCCGGGACAAACACCATATATTTT. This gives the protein CASSAGTNTIYF. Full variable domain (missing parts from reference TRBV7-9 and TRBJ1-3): DTGVSQNPRHKITKRGQNVTFRCDPISEHNRLYWYRQTLGQGPEFLTYFQNEAQLEKSRLLSDRFSAERPKGSFSTLEIQRTEQGDSAMYLCASSAGTNTIYFGEGSWLTVV.

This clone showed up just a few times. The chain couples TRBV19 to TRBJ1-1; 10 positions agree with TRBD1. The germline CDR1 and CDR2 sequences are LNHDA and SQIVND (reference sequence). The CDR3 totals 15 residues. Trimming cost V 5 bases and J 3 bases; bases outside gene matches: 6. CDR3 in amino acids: CASSDLTGGHTEAFF. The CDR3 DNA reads TGTGCCAGTAGTGACCTGACAGGGGGCCACACTGAAGCTTTCTTT.

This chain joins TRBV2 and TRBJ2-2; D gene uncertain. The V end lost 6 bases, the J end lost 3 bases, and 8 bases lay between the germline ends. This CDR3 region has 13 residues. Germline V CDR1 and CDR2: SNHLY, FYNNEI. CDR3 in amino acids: CASRFTDTGELFF. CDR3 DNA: TGTGCCAGCAGGTTTACTGACACCGGGGAGCTGTTTTTT.

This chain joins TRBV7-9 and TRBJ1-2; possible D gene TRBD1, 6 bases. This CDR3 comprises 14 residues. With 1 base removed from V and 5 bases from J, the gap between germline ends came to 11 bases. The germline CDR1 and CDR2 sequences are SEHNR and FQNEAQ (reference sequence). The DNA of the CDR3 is TGTGCCAGCAGCTTAGAGGCGACAGGATATGGCTACACCTTC. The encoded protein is CASSLEATGYGYTF.

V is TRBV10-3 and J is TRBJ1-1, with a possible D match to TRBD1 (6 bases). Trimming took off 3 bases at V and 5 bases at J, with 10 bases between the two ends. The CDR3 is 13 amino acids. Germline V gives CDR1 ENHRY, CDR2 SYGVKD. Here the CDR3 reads CAISDQGRTEAFF. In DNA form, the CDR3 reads TGTGCCATCAGTGACCAGGGGCGAACTGAAGCTTTCTTT.

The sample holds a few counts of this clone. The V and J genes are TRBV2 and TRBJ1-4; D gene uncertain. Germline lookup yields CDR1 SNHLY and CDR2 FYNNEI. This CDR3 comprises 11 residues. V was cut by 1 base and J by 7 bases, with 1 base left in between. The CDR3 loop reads CASSEGEKLFF. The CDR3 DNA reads TGTGCCAGCAGTGAAGGTGAAAAACTGTTTTTT.

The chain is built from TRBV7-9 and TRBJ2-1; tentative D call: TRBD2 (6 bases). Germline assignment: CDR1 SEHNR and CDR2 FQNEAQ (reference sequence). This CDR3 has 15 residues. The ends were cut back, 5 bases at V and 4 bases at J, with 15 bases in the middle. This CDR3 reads CASSGSGRTYNEQFF. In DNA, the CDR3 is TGTGCCAGCAGCGGGTCCGGGAGAACATACAATGAGCAGTTCTTC.

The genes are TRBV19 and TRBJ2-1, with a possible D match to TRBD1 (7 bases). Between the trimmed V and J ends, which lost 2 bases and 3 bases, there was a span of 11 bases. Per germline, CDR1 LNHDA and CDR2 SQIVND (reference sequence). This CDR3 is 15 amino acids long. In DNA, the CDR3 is TGTGCCAGTAGTATACGACAGGGAGGCTACAATGAGCAGTTCTTC. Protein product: CASSIRQGGYNEQFF.

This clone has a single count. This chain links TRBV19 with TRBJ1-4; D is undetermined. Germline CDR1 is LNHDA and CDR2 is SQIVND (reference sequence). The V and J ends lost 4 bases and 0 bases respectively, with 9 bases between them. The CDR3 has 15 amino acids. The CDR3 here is CASSSNSATNEKLFF. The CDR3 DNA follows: TGTGCCAGTAGTAGTAACAGTGCAACTAATGAAAAACTGTTTTTT.

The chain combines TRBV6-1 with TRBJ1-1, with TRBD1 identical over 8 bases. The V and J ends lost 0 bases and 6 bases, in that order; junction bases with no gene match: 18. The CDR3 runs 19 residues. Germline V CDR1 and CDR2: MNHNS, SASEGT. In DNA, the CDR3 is TGTGCCAGCAGTGAAGCGCTCCGGACAGGGCCCCGAACAGGAGCTGAAGCTTTCTTT. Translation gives CASSEALRTGPRTGAEAFF.

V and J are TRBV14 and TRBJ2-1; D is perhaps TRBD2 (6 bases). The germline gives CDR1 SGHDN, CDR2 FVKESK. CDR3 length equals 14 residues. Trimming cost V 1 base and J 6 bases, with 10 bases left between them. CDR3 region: CASSQALGGNEQFF. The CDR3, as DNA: TGTGCCAGCAGCCAAGCTCTGGGGGGCAATGAGCAGTTCTTC.

CDR3 residues: CASSLSPSGRQDTQYF. The CDR3 region has the DNA TGTGCCAGCAGCTTAAGCCCTAGCGGGAGACAAGATACGCAGTATTTT. The gene calls are TRBV7-8 and TRBJ2-3; 10 nucleotides match TRBD2. CDR1 and CDR2 from the germline V gene are SGHVS and FQNEAQ. The CDR3 loop spans 16 amino acids. Trimming removed 2 bases from V and 5 bases from J; junction bases left unmatched: 7.